This T cell receptor beta chain was sequenced in a study of CD8 T cells in Susac syndrome. It was with random hexamers that 0.5 to 1 ug RNA was reverse transcribed. Coverage of TCR beta CDR3 amplification by immunoSEQ multiplex PCR extended to 54 Vbeta and 13 Jbeta. TCRdb ran MiXCR on the immunoSEQ multiplex PCR reads and lists one entry per CDR3 protein. The table records some 190,000 distinct CDR3 sequences, more than 90% of them present only once. CD8+ and CD4+ T cells taken from blood had their TCR beta sequenced. TEMRA cells were FACS-enriched, and CD8+ and CD4+ T cells were isolated negatively. Germline V gene data show CDR1 as SGHAT and CDR2 as FQDESV (reference sequence). With 2 bases removed from V and 10 bases from J, the gap between germline ends came to 12 bases. The CDR3 spans 13 residues.

This receptor was obtained from a human donor with multiple sclerosis. The genes are TRBV11-1 and TRBJ2-1; no clear D gene. The sequenced material came from CD4+ T cells from PBMCs. CDR3 loop: CASSLSTVGEQFF. CDR3 bases: TGTGCCAGCAGCTTATCTACGGTCGGGGAGCAGTTCTTC.